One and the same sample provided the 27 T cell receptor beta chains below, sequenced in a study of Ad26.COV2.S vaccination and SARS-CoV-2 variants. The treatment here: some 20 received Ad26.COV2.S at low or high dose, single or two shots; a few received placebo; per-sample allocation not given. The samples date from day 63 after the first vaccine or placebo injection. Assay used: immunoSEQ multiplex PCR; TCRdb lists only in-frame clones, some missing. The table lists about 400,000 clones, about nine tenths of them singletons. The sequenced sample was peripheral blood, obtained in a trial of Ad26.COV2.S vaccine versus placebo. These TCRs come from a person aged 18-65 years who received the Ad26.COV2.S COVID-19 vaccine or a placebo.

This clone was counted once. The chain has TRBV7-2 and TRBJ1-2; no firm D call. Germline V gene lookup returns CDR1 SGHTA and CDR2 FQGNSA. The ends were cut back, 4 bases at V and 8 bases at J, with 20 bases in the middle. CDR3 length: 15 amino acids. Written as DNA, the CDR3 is TGTGCCAGCAGCTCTCGTGGGCCTACCGGTCGCGGCTACACCTTC. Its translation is CASSSRGPTGRGYTF.

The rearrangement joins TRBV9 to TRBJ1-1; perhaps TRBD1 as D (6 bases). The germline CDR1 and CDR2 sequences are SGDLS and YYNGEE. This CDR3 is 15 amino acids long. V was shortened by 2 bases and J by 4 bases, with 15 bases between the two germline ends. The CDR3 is CASSVGAGVSTEAFF. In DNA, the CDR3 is TGTGCCAGCAGCGTTGGGGCAGGGGTTTCCACTGAAGCTTTCTTT.

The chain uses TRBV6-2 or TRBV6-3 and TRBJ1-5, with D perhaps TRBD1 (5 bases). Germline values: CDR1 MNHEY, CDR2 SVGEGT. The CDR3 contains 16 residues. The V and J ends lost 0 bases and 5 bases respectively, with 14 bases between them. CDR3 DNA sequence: TGTGCCAGCAGTTACTCGGGGGGGGGTAACGATCAGCCCCAGCATTTT. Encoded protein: CASSYSGGGNDQPQHF.

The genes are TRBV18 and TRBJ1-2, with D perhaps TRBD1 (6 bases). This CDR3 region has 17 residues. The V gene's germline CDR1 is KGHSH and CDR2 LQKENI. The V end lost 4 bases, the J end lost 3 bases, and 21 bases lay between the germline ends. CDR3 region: CASSLRQVVSVDYGYTF. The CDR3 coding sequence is TGTGCCAGCTCACTCCGACAGGTGGTCTCCGTGGACTATGGCTACACCTTC.

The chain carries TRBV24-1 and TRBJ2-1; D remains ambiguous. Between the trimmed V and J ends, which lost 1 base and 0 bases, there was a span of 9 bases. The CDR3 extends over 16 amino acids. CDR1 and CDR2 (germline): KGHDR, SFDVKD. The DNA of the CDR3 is TGTGCCACCAGTGATTTCCCTGAAGTCTCCTACAATGAGCAGTTCTTC. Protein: CATSDFPEVSYNEQFF.

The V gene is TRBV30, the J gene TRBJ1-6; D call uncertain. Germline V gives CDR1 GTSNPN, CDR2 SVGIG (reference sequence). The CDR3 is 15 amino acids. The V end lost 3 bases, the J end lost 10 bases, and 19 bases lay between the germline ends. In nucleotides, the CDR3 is TGTGCCTGGAGGGGCCAAATGCTTTCTAGCTCACCCCTCCACTTT. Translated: CAWRGQMLSSSPLHF.

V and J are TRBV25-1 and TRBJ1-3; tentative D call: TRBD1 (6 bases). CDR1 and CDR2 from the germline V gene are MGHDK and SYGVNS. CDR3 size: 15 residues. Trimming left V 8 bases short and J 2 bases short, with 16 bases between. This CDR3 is CASSREGGAGNTIYF. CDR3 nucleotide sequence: TGTGCCAGCTCTCGGGAGGGGGGAGCTGGAAACACCATATATTTT.

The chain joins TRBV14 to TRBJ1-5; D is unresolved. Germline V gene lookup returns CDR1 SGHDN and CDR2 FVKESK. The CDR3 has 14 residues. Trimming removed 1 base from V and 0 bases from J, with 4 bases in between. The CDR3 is CASSQVGSNQPQHF. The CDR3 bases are TGTGCCAGCAGCCAAGTTGGTAGCAATCAGCCCCAGCATTTT.

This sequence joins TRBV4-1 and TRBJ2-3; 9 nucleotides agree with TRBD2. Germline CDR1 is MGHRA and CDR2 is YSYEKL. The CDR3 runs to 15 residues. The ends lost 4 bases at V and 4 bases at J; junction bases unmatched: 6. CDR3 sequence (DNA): TGCGCCAGCAGCCGGACTAGCGTAGAAGCAGATACGCAGTATTTT. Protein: CASSRTSVEADTQYF.

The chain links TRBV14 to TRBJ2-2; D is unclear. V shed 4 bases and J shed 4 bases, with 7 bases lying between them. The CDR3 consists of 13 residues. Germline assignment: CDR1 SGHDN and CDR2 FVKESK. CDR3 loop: CASSRTVTGELFF. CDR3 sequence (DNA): TGTGCCAGCAGCCGCACAGTCACCGGGGAGCTGTTTTTT.

The CDR3 sequence: CASALGPPTSTDTQYF. CDR3 DNA: TGTGCCAGCGCTCTGGGACCTCCGACTAGCACAGATACGCAGTATTTT. The genes are TRBV9 and TRBJ2-3; the D call may be TRBD1 or TRBD2 (5 bases each). Trimming cost V 7 bases and J 0 bases, with 18 bases left between them. Germline loops: CDR1 SGDLS, CDR2 YYNGEE. The CDR3 loop spans 16 amino acids.

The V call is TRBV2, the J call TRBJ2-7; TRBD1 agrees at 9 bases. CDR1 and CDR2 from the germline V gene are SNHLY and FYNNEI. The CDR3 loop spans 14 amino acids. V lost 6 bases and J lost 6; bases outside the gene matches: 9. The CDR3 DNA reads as TGTGCCAGCAGCACGGGGACAGGGCATTTCGAGCAGTACTTC. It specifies CASSTGTGHFEQYF.

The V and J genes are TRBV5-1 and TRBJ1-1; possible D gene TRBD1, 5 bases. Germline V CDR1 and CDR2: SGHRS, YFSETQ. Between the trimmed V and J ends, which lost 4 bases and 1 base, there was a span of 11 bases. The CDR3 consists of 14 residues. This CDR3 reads CASSPGNTNTEAFF. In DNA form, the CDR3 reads TGCGCCAGCAGCCCAGGGAATACGAACACTGAAGCTTTCTTT.

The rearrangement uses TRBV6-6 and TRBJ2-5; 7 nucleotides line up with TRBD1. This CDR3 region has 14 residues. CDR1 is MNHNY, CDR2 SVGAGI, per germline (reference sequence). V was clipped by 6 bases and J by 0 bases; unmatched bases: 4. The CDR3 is CASRRTGHQETQYF. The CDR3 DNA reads TGTGCCAGCAGGAGGACAGGACACCAAGAGACCCAGTACTTC.

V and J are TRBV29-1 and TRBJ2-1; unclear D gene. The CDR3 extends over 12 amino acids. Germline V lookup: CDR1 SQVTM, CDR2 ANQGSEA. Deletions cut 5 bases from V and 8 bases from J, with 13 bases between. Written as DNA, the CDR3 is TGCAGCGTTCTGGCTCTCCGCGATGAGCAGTTCTTC. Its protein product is CSVLALRDEQFF.

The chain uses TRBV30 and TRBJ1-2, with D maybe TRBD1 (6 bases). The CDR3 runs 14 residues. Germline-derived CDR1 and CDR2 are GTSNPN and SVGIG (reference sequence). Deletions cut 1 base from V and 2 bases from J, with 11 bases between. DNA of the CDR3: TGTGCCTGGAGTGAAATAGGGGGAAACTATGGCTACACCTTC. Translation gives CAWSEIGGNYGYTF.

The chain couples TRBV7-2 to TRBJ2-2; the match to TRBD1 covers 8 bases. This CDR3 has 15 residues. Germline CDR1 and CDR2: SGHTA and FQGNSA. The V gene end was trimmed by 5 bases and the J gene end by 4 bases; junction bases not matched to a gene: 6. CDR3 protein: CASSPQGAGTGELFF. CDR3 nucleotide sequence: TGTGCCAGCAGCCCTCAGGGGGCAGGCACCGGGGAGCTGTTTTTT.

CDR3 DNA: TGTGCCAGCAGCTTAAGGACAGGGGGCGACTATGGCTACACCTTC. Protein: CASSLRTGGDYGYTF. The chain is built from TRBV7-9 and TRBJ1-2, with 11 bases aligning to TRBD1. Germline loops: CDR1 SEHNR, CDR2 FQNEAQ (reference sequence). V lost 2 bases, J lost 3 bases, and 2 bases stayed unmatched. The CDR3 is 15 residues long.

CDR3 in DNA: TGTGCCAGCAGTTCAGGGGTCCTCACCGGGGAGCTGTTTTTT. Amino acids: CASSSGVLTGELFF. The chain joins TRBV6-2 or TRBV6-3 to TRBJ2-2; D perhaps matches TRBD1 (6 bases). The ends were cut back, 4 bases at V and 4 bases at J, with 10 bases in the middle. This CDR3 comprises 14 residues. Germline V gene data show CDR1 as MNHEY and CDR2 as SVGEGT.

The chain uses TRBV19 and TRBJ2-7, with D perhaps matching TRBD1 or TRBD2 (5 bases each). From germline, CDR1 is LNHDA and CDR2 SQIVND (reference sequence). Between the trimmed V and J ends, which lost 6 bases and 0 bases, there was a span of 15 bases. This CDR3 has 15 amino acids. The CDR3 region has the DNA TGTGCCAGTAGCCGAGGGTCGGACAACTCCTACGAGCAGTACTTC. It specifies CASSRGSDNSYEQYF.

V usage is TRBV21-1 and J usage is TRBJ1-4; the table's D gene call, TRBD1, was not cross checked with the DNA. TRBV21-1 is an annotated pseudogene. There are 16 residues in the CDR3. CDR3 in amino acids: CASSRTNPATNEKLFF. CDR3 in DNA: TGTGCCAGCAGCCGCACAAACCCCGCAACTAATGAAAAACTGTTTTTT.

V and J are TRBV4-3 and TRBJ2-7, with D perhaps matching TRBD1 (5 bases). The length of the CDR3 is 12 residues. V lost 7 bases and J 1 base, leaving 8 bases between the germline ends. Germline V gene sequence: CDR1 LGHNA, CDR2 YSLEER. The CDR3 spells CASIRQSYEQYF. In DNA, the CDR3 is TGCGCCAGCATCCGACAGTCCTACGAGCAGTACTTC.

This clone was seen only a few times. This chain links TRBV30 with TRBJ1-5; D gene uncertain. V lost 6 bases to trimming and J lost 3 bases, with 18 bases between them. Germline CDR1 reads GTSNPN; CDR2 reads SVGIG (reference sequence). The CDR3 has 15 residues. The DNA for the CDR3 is TGTGCCTGCAGCGCGGAAACAGCTCACAATCAGCCCCAGCATTTT. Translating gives CACSAETAHNQPQHF.

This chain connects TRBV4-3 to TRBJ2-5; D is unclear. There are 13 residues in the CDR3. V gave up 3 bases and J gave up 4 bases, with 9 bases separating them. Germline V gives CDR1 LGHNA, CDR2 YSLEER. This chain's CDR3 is CASSQHLRETQYF. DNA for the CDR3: TGCGCCAGCAGCCAGCACCTCAGAGAGACCCAGTACTTC.

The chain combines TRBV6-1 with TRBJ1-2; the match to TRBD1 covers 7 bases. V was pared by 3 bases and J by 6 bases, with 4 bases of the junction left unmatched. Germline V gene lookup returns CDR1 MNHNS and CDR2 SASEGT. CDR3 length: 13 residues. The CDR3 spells CASSDGRGDGYTF. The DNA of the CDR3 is TGTGCCAGCAGTGATGGCAGGGGGGATGGCTACACCTTC.

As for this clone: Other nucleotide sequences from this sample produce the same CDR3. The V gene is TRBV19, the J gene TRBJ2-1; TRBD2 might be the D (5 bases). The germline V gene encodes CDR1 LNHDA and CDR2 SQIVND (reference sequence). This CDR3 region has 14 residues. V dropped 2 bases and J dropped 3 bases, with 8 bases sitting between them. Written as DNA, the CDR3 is TGTGCCAGTAGTATACTAGCAGTCTACAATGAGCAGTTCTTC. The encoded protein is CASSILAVYNEQFF.

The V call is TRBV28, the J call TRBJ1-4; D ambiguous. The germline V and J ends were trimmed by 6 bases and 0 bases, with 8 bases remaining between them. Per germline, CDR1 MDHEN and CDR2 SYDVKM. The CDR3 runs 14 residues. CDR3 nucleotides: TGTGCCAGCAGCAGAATTGCAACTAATGAAAAACTGTTTTTT. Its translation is CASSRIATNEKLFF.